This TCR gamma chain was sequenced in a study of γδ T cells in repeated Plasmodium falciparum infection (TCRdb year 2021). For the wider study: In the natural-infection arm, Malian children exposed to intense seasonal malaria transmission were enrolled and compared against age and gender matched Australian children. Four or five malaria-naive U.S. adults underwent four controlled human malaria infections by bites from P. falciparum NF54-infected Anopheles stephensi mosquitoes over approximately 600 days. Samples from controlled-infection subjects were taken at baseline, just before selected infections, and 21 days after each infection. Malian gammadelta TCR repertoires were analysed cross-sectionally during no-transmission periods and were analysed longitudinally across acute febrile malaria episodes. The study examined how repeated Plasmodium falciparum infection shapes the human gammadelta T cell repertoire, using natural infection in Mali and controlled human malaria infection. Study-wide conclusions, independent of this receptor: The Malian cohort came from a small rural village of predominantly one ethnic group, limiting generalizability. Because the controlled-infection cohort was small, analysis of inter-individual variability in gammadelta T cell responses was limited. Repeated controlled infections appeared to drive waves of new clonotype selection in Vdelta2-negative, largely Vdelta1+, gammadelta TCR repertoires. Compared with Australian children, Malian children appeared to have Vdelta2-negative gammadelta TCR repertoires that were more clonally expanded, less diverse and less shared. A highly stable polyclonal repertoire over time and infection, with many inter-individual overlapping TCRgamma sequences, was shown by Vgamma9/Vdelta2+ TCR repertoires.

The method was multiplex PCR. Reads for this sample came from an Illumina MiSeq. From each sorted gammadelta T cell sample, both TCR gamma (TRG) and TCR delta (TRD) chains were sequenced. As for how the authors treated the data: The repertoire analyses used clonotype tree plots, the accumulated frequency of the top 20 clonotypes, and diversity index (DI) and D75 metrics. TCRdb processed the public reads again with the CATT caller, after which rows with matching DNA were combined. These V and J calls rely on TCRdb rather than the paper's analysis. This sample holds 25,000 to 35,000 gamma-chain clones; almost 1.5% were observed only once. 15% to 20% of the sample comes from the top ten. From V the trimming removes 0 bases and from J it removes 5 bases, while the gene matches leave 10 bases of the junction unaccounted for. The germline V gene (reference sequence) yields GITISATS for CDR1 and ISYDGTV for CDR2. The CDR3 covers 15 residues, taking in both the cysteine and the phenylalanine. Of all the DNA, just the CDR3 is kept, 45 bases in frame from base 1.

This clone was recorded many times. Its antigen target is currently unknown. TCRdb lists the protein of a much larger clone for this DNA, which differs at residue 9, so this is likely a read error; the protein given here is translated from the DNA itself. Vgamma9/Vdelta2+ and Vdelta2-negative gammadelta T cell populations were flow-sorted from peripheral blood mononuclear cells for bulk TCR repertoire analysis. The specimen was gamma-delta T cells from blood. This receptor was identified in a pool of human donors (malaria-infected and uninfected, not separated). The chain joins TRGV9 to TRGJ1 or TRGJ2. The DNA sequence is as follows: TGTGCCTTGTGGGAGGTGCCCCGACCTCATTATAAGAAACTCTTT. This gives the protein CALWEVPRPHYKKLF.